The present TCR beta chain was sequenced within a study of radiation and T cells in renal cell carcinoma. Turning to this clone: Its antigen is still unknown.

Time point of the sample: blood 4 weeks post-SBRT, at nephrectomy. As to treatment: 15 Gy SBRT to primary tumor, nephrectomy 4 weeks later. Nephrectomy followed 15 Gy stereotactic body radiation by 4 weeks. Clones were sequenced by immunoSEQ multiplex PCR, and TCRdb holds only the in-frame ones, with some missing. The sample contains some 64,000 clones, more than 60% of which appear only once. Study conclusions and caveats: Top tumor clonotypes rose in blood 2 weeks post-radiation, then contracted.

The CDR3 length is 13 residues. Germline V gives CDR1 SGHVS, CDR2 FQNEAQ. The ends were cut back, 3 bases at V and 6 bases at J, with 8 bases in the middle. The origin of this receptor is a man in his fifties or sixties with renal cell carcinoma. The specimen was blood, collected from a patient whose treatment included radiotherapy and nephrectomy. The genes are TRBV7-8 and TRBJ1-4, with D possibly being TRBD1 (6 bases). The CDR3: CASSFTGYEKLFF. CDR3 bases: TGTGCCAGCAGCTTCACAGGGTATGAAAAACTGTTTTTT.